The T cell receptor (beta chain) under discussion was sequenced for a study of T cells in Graves' hyperthyroidism and ophthalmopathy (dated by TCRdb to the late 2010s). With respect to the entire study: Peripheral blood samples were taken at initial diagnosis, before any treatment was given. TCR V-J signatures able to tell the groups apart were searched for in a discovery cohort of 100 or so patients, of whom about 40 had Graves' ophthalmopathy and around 56 had stable Graves' hyperthyroidism. An independent validation cohort of some 18 hyperthyroidism patients and about 16 patients who later progressed to ophthalmopathy tested prospective prediction of ophthalmopathy. The 95 to 100 discovery patients were randomly divided into training and test sets at a 7:3 ratio. In roughly six Graves' hyperthyroidism patients, the study also compared T-cell repertoires from thyroid tissue with T-cell repertoires from blood. After sampling, hyperthyroidism patients received methimazole starting at 30 mg daily, and ophthalmopathy patients received high-dose intravenous methylprednisolone. The paper describes TCR Vbeta CDR3 sequencing of about 140 peripheral blood samples, made up of about 41 ophthalmopathy patients, 70 to 80 hyperthyroidism patients and 17 progressor patients.

Hyperthyroidism patients were newly diagnosed, had a disease duration of under 2 months, and were aged 18 to 65 years. Patients with uncontrolled infections, other autoimmune diseases, pregnancy or lactation were excluded. Diagnoses were established on the basis of clinical symptoms, serum thyroxine and TRAb, thyroid ultrasound, and orbital computed tomography. Blood from progressor patients was drawn when they were first diagnosed with hyperthyroidism, before any ophthalmopathy symptoms appeared. PBMCs were separated from roughly 10 ml of fresh peripheral blood using Ficoll-Paque density gradient centrifugation. Patients classed as progressors first received a Graves' hyperthyroidism diagnosis and then went on to develop ophthalmopathy during follow-up. Total RNA was extracted using Trizol reagent, and RNA quality was assessed on an Agilent 2100 Bioanalyzer. A note on this clonotype: The antigen this receptor binds is unknown. The record has no base qualities; no much larger clone is one base away.

Amplification of TCR beta CDR3 regions was carried out from RNA transcripts. A first-round RT-PCR of the TCR CDR3 used the HTBI primer set with the Qiagen OneStep RT-PCR kit. Libraries were constructed in a second round of multiplex PCR, after which size selection and purification were carried out. Sequencing of the libraries was done on an Illumina HiSeq2000 using paired-end 100 bp reads. Per the source publication's procedure: Raw data were processed with SOAPnuke, discarding reads with adapters, uncalled bases, mean Phred below 15, or no exact constant-primer or identifier match. COPE v1.2.5 was used to merge high-quality paired reads, and clonotypes were defined as unique nucleotide sequences. MiTCR v1.1 was used to align the clonotypes against IMGT TRBV, TRBD and TRBJ reference segments. Only V-J combinations with frequency above 0.0001, covering 99.2% of repertoires, were analysed. A TCS score was defined as the ratio of F50 (clonal expansion) to E x V (chaos), with BLOSUM62-based TCRdist applied between CDR3 peptides within each V-J. Welch's t-statistics and random forest reduced 450 to 600 V-J features to 13, which were used in a naive Bayes classifier (R e1071). TCRdb reanalyzed the raw reads on its own, using fastp at Q25 for trimming and MiXCR for clone calling, and kept in-frame beta chains. One record per CDR3 amino acid sequence lists the most common genes and DNA. TCRdb assigned the V and J calls; the authors' analysis was not used. Within this sample are about 770,000 distinct CDR3 sequences, with 18% of them counted one time only. The leading ten clones occupy around 15% of the sample.

The germline V gene supplies CDR1 MGHDK and CDR2 SYGVNS. The CDR3 runs 13 residues from the cysteine to the phenylalanine. The read is trimmed to its CDR3 DNA, 39 bases read in frame from base 1. V loses 8 bases at its end and J loses 1 base; junction bases beyond the gene matches: 4. General study outcomes and caveats: Most expanded thyroid clonotypes (frequency above 0.001) were also found in blood, which suggests that blood repertoires may mirror thyroid immune responses. Sample size was not statistically predetermined, and blinding of investigators to group allocation was not performed. In validation, the model predicted progression to ophthalmopathy with over 60% sensitivity and less than 75% specificity, a median of 6.5 months before onset. A model built on a 13 V-J signature distinguished ophthalmopathy from stable hyperthyroidism, reaching over 85% sensitivity and 81.08% specificity in cross-validation and 80%/75% in testing.

The sequenced sample was blood. The sequence came from a woman in her forties or fifties with Graves' hyperthyroidism that later progressed to Graves' ophthalmopathy. In this chain, TRBV25-1 is recombined with TRBJ2-7; TRBD1 lines up with 8 middle nucleotides. The CDR3 has the sequence CASGGDRSYEQYF. The DNA is as follows: TGTGCCAGCGGCGGGGACAGGTCCTACGAGCAGTACTTC.